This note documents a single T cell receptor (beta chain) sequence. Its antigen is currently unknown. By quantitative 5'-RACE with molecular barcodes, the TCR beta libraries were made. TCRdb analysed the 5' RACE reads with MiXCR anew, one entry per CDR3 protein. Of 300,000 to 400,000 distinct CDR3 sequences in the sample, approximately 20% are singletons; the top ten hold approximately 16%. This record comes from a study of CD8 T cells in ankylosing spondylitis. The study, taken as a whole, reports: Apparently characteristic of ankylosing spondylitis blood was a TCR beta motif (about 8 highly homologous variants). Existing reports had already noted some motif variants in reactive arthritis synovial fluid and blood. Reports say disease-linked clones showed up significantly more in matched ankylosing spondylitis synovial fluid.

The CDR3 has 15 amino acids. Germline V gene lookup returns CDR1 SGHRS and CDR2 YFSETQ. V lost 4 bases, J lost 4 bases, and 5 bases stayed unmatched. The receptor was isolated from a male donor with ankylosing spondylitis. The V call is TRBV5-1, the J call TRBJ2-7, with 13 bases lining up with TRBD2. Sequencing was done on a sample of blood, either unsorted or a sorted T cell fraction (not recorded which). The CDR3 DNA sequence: TGCGCCAGCAGCAACGGACTAGCGGGAGTATACGAGCAGTACTTC. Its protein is CASSNGLAGVYEQYF.